This T cell receptor beta chain appears in the sequencing data of a study of tumor and adjacent non-tumor tissue in lung cancer. Germline assignment: CDR1 SGHAT and CDR2 FQDESV (reference sequence). The V gene lost 2 bases and the J gene lost 13 bases, with 20 bases spanning the gap. CDR3 length: 14 amino acids. The library came from three nested PCR rounds adapted from ARM-PCR protocols. MiXCR, run by TCRdb on the multiplex PCR reads, gives a single entry per CDR3 protein. This sample carries roughly 45,000 distinct CDR3 sequences, approximately 61% of them seen once, and the ten largest clones take 35% to 50%. RNA was extracted from bulk tissue without any cell sorting. The normal lung tissue was taken more than 3 cm from the tumor edge. Between August and November 2014, newly diagnosed, chemotherapy-naive lung cancer patients underwent thoracic surgery in China.

What was sequenced was distant non-tumor lung tissue. The clonotype was recovered from a man between 45 and 60 years old with non-small cell lung cancer. V gene TRBV11-1 combines with J gene TRBJ2-5; no reliable D call. The CDR3 here is CASSLSRSQETRYF. CDR3 DNA sequence: TGTGCCAGCAGCTTAAGTCGGAGCCAAGAGACTCGGTACTTC.